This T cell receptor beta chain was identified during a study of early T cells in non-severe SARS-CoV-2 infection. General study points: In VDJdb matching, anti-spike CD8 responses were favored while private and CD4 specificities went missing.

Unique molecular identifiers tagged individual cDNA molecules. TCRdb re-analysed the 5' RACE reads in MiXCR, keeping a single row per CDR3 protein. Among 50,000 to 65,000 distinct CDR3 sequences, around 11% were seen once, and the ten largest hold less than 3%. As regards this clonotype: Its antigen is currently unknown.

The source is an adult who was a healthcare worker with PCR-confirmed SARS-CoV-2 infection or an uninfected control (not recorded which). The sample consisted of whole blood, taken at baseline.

The CDR3 nucleotides are TGTGCCAGCATACCAGGGACGAACTATGGCTACACCTTC. This encodes CASIPGTNYGYTF. The chain employs TRBV6-6 and TRBJ1-2; a possible D gene is TRBD1 (5 bases). The CDR3 runs to 13 residues. V was trimmed by 7 bases and J by 2 bases, leaving 11 bases between them. CDR1 and CDR2 (germline): MNHNY, SVGAGI (reference sequence).